The clone carrying this T cell receptor beta chain was recorded at least ten times. These data originate in a study of T cells in Graves' hyperthyroidism and ophthalmopathy. This CDR3 spans 13 amino acids. Trimming stripped 4 bases from V and 6 bases from J, with 16 bases between. Germline V gene lookup returns CDR1 GTSNPN and CDR2 SVGIG (reference sequence). From RNA transcripts, TCR beta CDR3 regions were amplified. With the HTBI primer set, the TCR CDR3 went through a first round of RT-PCR. TCRdb re-called the multiplex PCR reads with MiXCR, one entry per CDR3 protein. The top ten hold around 20% of the sample, which has more than 300,000 distinct CDR3 sequences, roughly 15% seen once. Approximately 10 ml of fresh peripheral blood supplied the PBMCs.

Sample: blood. The clonotype was recovered from a woman aged 30 to 39 with Graves' ophthalmopathy. This rearrangement joins TRBV30 to TRBJ2-7, with D possibly matching TRBD2 (6 bases). The CDR3 loop is CAWNSGGPLEQYF. The CDR3, as DNA: TGTGCCTGGAATAGTGGAGGGCCCCTCGAGCAGTACTTC.